Each of the 5 T cell receptor beta chains below was sequenced from the same sample in a study of CD8 T cells in ankylosing spondylitis. TCRdb redid the calling of the 5' RACE reads with MiXCR, one entry per CDR3 protein. The sample contains approximately 140,000 distinct CDR3 sequences, 7.5% to 9.5% of which appear only once. The specimen was synovial fluid, either unsorted or a sorted T cell fraction (not recorded which). The receptors come from a male donor with ankylosing spondylitis.

The rearrangement joins TRBV19 to TRBJ2-6; no reliable D call. Deletions cut 6 bases from V and 0 bases from J, with 15 bases between. Per germline, CDR1 LNHDA and CDR2 SQIVND (reference sequence). The CDR3 loop spans 17 amino acids. Written as DNA, the CDR3 is TGTGCCAGTAGCCCTTATGGTCAGAGCTCTGGGGCCAACGTCCTGACTTTC. Its translation: CASSPYGQSSGANVLTF.

The table lists this clonotype with a few counts. V and J are TRBV5-1 and TRBJ2-5; 16 nucleotides match TRBD2. The CDR3 totals 18 residues. V shed 9 bases, J shed 5 bases, and the junction held 16 bases outside the gene matches. Germline-derived CDR1 and CDR2 are SGHRS and YFSETQ. The CDR3 bases are TGCGCCACCCCACCCCCGGGACTAGCGGGAGGGCCCTCGGAGACCCAGTACTTC. It codes for CATPPPGLAGGPSETQYF.

V is TRBV11-2 and J is TRBJ2-1; D unclear. Germline values: CDR1 SGHAT, CDR2 FQNNGV. This CDR3 contains 12 residues. The ends were cut back, 2 bases at V and 9 bases at J, with 8 bases in the middle. CDR3 in amino acids: CASSLTWGEQFF. CDR3 DNA: TGTGCCAGCAGCTTAACGTGGGGTGAGCAGTTCTTC.

This clonotype is deemed medium-sized. The rearrangement joins TRBV2 to TRBJ2-3; maybe TRBD2 (5 bases). Trimming removed 6 bases from V and 4 bases from J, with 8 bases in between. This CDR3 region has 12 residues. The germline V gene has CDR1 SNHLY and CDR2 FYNNEI. In DNA, the CDR3 is TGTGCCAGCAGAGAGGGATCAGATACGCAGTATTTT. Translation gives CASREGSDTQYF.

The V gene is TRBV7-9, the J gene TRBJ1-4; 8 bases match TRBD1. The CDR3 covers 15 residues. The germline V gene has CDR1 SEHNR and CDR2 FQNEAQ (reference sequence). Losses at the gene ends were 5 bases for V and 3 bases for J; bases not matched to a gene: 5. The CDR3 region is CASSLGQGSNEKLFF. The CDR3 DNA reads TGTGCCAGCAGCCTCGGACAGGGATCTAATGAAAAACTGTTTTTT.